The sequence of this TCR beta chain was determined in a study of blood T cell repertoires in COVID-19 (TCRdb year 2020). With respect to the entire study: Samples from collaborators originated in the United States, Italy and Spain and spanned both the acute and convalescent phases of COVID-19. Where available, HLA class I and class II types were taken from metadata supplied by the sample provider and were not determined by assay-based typing. Samples were obtained from the ongoing ImmuneRACE study (first 160 participants) and from approximately 1,200 subjects provided by 6 global collaborators. Sample metadata almost always included a de-identified subject ID, COVID-19 status, age in years and sex. The material from the prospective study consisted of cDNA or gDNA derived from T cells, B-cell-depleted T cells, or PBMCs. The repertoires were released in a freely available public database meant as a resource for research on the immune response to SARS-CoV-2. The dataset comprised deeply sampled blood TCRbeta repertoires from subjects exposed to, actively infected with, or recovered from COVID-19.

General conclusions and limits of the study: How much clinical and demographic metadata was included differed by source and by participant, and the metadata was provided uncurated.

This clone came up once. The target of this receptor is not known. The record has no base qualities; no much larger clone is one base away. One collaborating source in Seattle enrolled patients while the patients were actively infected and followed the patients over time throughout the course of disease. The collaborating institutions used their own protocols to collect whole blood in K2EDTA tubes. Collaborator samples were shipped for TCRbeta analysis as frozen whole blood, isolated PBMCs, or DNA extracted from either sample type. The immunoSEQ Assay, a bias-controlled multiplex PCR, was used to amplify TCRbeta CDR3 regions from genomic DNA. The paper's processing steps were these. Nucleated cell counts per sample were estimated from amplification of reference gene primers within the assay. To quantify the absolute abundance of each unique TCRbeta CDR3 rearrangement, sequence reads were collapsed and filtered. For each sample, productive Simpson clonality was calculated by taking the square root of Simpson's diversity index across productive rearrangements. TCRdb limited this immuneACCESS table to in-frame rearrangements with V and J called. A share of clones is missing; checked studies link under half to unresolved V genes, and the rest is unexplained. V and J calls and clone size come straight from that table; D and trimming were deduced from the DNA. Recorded for this sample are 300,000 to 400,000 clones; roughly 90% of them occurred a single time. The biggest ten clones account for about 7.3% of the sample.

Specimen: peripheral blood. This TCR was recovered from a woman in her seventies with COVID-19, enrolled during active disease.

The CDR3 protein sequence reads: CASSLGRASSYNSPLHF. The nucleotides read TGTGCCAGCAGCTTAGGGAGGGCGAGCTCCTATAATTCACCCCTCCACTTT. Rearrangement joined TRBV7-2 to TRBJ1-6; no D segment can be confidently identified. In the germline V gene, CDR1 corresponds to SGHTA and CDR2 to FQGNSA. V loses 1 base of germline sequence and J loses 0 bases, and the interval between the two ends is 10 bases. The CDR3 runs 17 residues from the cysteine to the phenylalanine. Of the read, only the CDR3 DNA is kept; its 51 bases are in frame from base 1.